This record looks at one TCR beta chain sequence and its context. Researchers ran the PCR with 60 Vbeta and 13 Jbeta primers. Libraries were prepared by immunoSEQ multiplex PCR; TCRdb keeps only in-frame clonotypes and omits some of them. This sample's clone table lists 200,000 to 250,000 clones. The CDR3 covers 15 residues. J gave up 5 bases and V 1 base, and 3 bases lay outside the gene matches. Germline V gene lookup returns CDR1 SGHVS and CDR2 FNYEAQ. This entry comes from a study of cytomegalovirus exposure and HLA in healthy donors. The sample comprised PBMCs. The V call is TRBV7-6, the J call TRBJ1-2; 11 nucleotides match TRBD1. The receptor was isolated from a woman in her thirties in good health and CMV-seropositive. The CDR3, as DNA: TGTGCCAGCAGCTTAGGTGGACAGGGGGCGTATGGCTACACCTTC. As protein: CASSLGGQGAYGYTF.